This T cell receptor (beta chain) was recorded in a study of T cell repertoires in aging, cancer and after chemotherapy. Notes on the study in general: In each cancer cohort, median generation probability increased across chemotherapy, suggesting thymic output rebounded. Immunological memory after chemotherapy cannot be judged from the repertoire data.

This clonotype is labeled as medium-sized. The antigen is unknown. Rearranged V-D-J TRB sequences were amplified with a mixed TRB-A/B primer pool. TCRdb independently ran MiXCR on the multiplex PCR reads; one entry per CDR3 protein. The profile shows 1,600 or so distinct CDR3 sequences, about 19% of them singletons. The template was genomic DNA from peripheral blood, not RNA. This CDR3 comprises 17 residues. Germline V gene sequence: CDR1 MNHNS, CDR2 SASEGT. Losses at the gene ends were 5 bases for V and 4 bases for J; bases not matched to a gene: 14. The TCR was taken from a human donor with a blood cancer. Source material: blood. The rearrangement uses TRBV6-1 and TRBJ1-5; 7 nucleotides match TRBD1. CDR3 in DNA: TGTGCCAGCAGTCCTGGGAGGGGGGACAGTAATAATCAGCCCCAGCATTTT. Amino acid sequence: CASSPGRGDSNNQPQHF.